The 31 T cell receptor beta chains listed next were all sequenced from one sample in a study of cytomegalovirus exposure and HLA in healthy donors. With 60 Vbeta and 13 Jbeta primers, the PCR was carried out. Sequencing was performed with immunoSEQ multiplex PCR; in TCRdb, only in-frame clones are kept and a portion is missing. The data contain approximately 110,000 clones, 74% of them singletons. The source material was PBMCs. The receptors derive from a man between 50 and 59 years old in good health and CMV-seropositive.

A remark on this clone: Other DNA sequences of this sample code for an identical CDR3. In DNA, the CDR3 is TGCGCCAGCAGGCTTGACAGGAGCTCTGGAAACACCATATATTTT. It codes for CASRLDRSSGNTIYF. The V and J genes are TRBV5-1 and TRBJ1-3; TRBD1 might be the D (6 bases). Germline assignment: CDR1 SGHRS and CDR2 YFSETQ. Deletions cut 5 bases from V and 0 bases from J, with 12 bases between. The length of the CDR3 is 15 residues.

About this clone itself: The identical CDR3 is also encoded by other nucleotide sequences in the sample. V and J are TRBV2 and TRBJ2-1, with TRBD2 identical over 8 bases. The trim removed 6 bases at V and 4 bases at J, leaving 2 bases unmatched. The CDR3 runs 13 residues. CDR1 is SNHLY and CDR2 is FYNNEI in the germline V gene. CDR3 DNA: TGTGCCAGCAGGCTAGCGGGTTACAATGAGCAGTTCTTC. Translating gives CASRLAGYNEQFF. The variable domain in full, with the rest retrieved from reference TRBV2 and TRBJ2-1, is EPEVTQTPSHQVTQMGQEVILRCVPISNHLYFYWYRQILGQKVEFLVSFYNNEISEKSEIFDDQFSVERPDGSNFTLKIRSTKLEDSAMYFCASRLAGYNEQFFGPGTRLTVL.

As for this clone: An end of the junction does not agree with germline; a read error may underlie this. V and J are TRBV5-4 and TRBJ2-7; 10 bases line up with TRBD2. The germline gives CDR1 SGHNT, CDR2 YYREEE (reference sequence). CDR3 length: 13 amino acids. The DNA of the CDR3 is TGTGCCAGCAGCTGGGACCCTCCGGGACTAGCGACGTTC. Protein: CASSWDPPGLATF.

This clone was seen only a few times. V is TRBV5-1 and J is TRBJ2-3; the match to TRBD1 covers 8 bases. The CDR3 length is 16 residues. The V gene's germline CDR1 is SGHRS and CDR2 YFSETQ. J gave up 0 bases and V 2 bases, and 5 bases lay outside the gene matches. The CDR3 reads CASSFDRGLSTDTQYF. The CDR3 DNA reads TGCGCCAGCAGCTTCGACAGGGGACTGAGCACAGATACGCAGTATTTT.

This clone was counted a single time. V is TRBV5-1 and J is TRBJ2-7; D is undetermined. This CDR3 spans 12 amino acids. V was trimmed by 3 bases and J by 1 base, leaving 5 bases between them. Germline lookup yields CDR1 SGHRS and CDR2 YFSETQ. CDR3 residues: CASSSQSYEQYF. Here the CDR3 DNA reads TGCGCCAGCAGCTCCCAGTCCTACGAGCAGTACTTC.

The genes are TRBV30 and TRBJ1-5; 8 positions agree with TRBD1. The junction had 2 bases not matched to a gene; V was cut back by 0 bases and J by 1 base. This CDR3 is built from 15 residues. CDR1 and CDR2 (germline): GTSNPN, SVGIG (reference sequence). The CDR3 spells CAWSVRQGSNQPQHF. The CDR3 bases are TGTGCCTGGAGTGTTCGACAGGGGAGCAATCAGCCCCAGCATTTT.

The J gene is TRBJ2-5, the V gene TRBV2; 8 bases map to TRBD1. Germline V gives CDR1 SNHLY, CDR2 FYNNEI. The CDR3 is 13 amino acids. Trimming took 6 bases from V and 4 from J; bases not matched to a gene: 4. Written as DNA, the CDR3 is TGTGCCAGCAGCCAACAGGGGGGAGAGACCCAGTACTTC. Residues: CASSQQGGETQYF.

This clone was seen once. The genes are TRBV5-1 and TRBJ2-1; D gene uncertain. Germline loops: CDR1 SGHRS, CDR2 YFSETQ. The germline V and J ends were trimmed by 0 bases and 7 bases, with 11 bases remaining between them. This CDR3 comprises 14 residues. CDR3: CASSLVPTQNEQFF. In DNA form, the CDR3 reads TGCGCCAGCAGCTTGGTTCCTACGCAAAATGAGCAGTTCTTC.

This chain uses TRBV6-1 with TRBJ2-7; maybe TRBD1 (5 bases). Trimming stripped 8 bases from V and 3 bases from J, with 11 bases between. The germline V gene encodes CDR1 MNHNS and CDR2 SASEGT. The CDR3 loop spans 12 amino acids. The CDR3 DNA follows: TGTGCCAGCGCCGACAGTTTCTACGAGCAGTACTTC. This gives the protein CASADSFYEQYF.

The chain employs TRBV7-9 and TRBJ1-5; D is ambiguous. Germline V gives CDR1 SEHNR, CDR2 FQNEAQ (reference sequence). With 5 bases removed from V and 0 bases from J, the gap between germline ends came to 8 bases. The CDR3 runs 14 residues. CDR3 residues: CASSHIDSNQPQHF. In DNA form, the CDR3 reads TGTGCCAGCAGCCACATTGATAGCAATCAGCCCCAGCATTTT.

The V and J genes are TRBV25-1 and TRBJ2-5; 7 bases align to TRBD1. Trimming cost V 1 base and J 5 bases; bases outside gene matches: 4. The CDR3 has 14 amino acids. From germline, CDR1 is MGHDK and CDR2 SYGVNS. CDR3 residues: CASSELGGEETQYF. The CDR3 DNA sequence: TGTGCCAGCAGTGAATTAGGGGGCGAGGAGACCCAGTACTTC. The complete variable domain, with remaining parts taken from reference TRBV25-1 and TRBJ2-5, reads EADIYQTPRYLVIGTGKKITLECSQTMGHDKMYWYQQDPGMELHLIHYSYGVNSTEKGDLSSESTVSRIRTEHFPLTLESARPSHTSQYLCASSELGGEETQYFGPGTRLLVL.

The V gene is TRBV12-5, the J gene TRBJ1-6; D unresolved. Germline V gene sequence: CDR1 LGHNT, CDR2 FRNRAP. Trimming left V 2 bases short and J 4 bases short, with 12 bases between. There are 16 residues in the CDR3. In DNA, the CDR3 is TGTGCTAGTGGTTTGCGGAGGGTCAATTATAATTCACCCCTCCACTTT. Its translation is CASGLRRVNYNSPLHF.

The chain uses TRBV6-1 and TRBJ2-2; the D gene is possibly TRBD1 (5 bases). The V end was cut by 6 bases, the J end by 9 bases, with 11 bases between. This CDR3 region has 12 residues. Per germline, CDR1 MNHNS and CDR2 SASEGT. CDR3 protein: CASRRPGWELFF. CDR3 coding DNA: TGTGCCAGCAGGAGACCAGGGTGGGAGCTGTTTTTT.

This clone was recorded only once. CDR3 amino acids: CASSAGTATGNTIYF. Written as DNA, the CDR3 is TGTGCCAGCAGCGCAGGGACAGCTACTGGAAACACCATATATTTT. The rearrangement uses TRBV28 and TRBJ1-3; 7 bases agree with TRBD1. Germline CDR1 is MDHEN and CDR2 is SYDVKM. The CDR3 has 15 amino acids. The V gene end was trimmed by 6 bases and the J gene end by 2 bases; junction bases not matched to a gene: 7. The full variable domain, in which reference TRBV28 and TRBJ1-3 provide the parts outside the CDR3, is DVKVTQSSRYLVKRTGEKVFLECVQDMDHENMFWYRQDPGLGLRLIYFSYDVKMKEKGDIPEGYSVSREKKERFSLILESASTNQTSMYLCASSAGTATGNTIYFGEGSWLTVV.

V is TRBV15 and J is TRBJ2-7, with D possibly matching TRBD2 (5 bases). CDR3 size: 13 residues. V lost 0 bases and J lost 4, with 7 bases in between. Germline V gives CDR1 LNHNV, CDR2 YYDKDF (reference sequence). The CDR3 coding sequence is TGTGCCACCAGCAGAGATGCGGGTTACGAGCAGTACTTC. Protein: CATSRDAGYEQYF. The full variable domain, completed using reference TRBV15 and TRBJ2-7, is DAMVIQNPRYQVTQFGKPVTLSCSQTLNHNVMYWYQQKSSQAPKLLFHYYDKDFNNEADTPDNFQSRRPNTSFCFLDIRSPGLGDTAMYLCATSRDAGYEQYFGPGTRLTVT.

The chain uses TRBV2 and TRBJ1-2, with D possibly TRBD1 on 5 matching bases. CDR1 SNHLY and CDR2 FYNNEI come from the germline V gene. The V end was cut by 3 bases, the J end by 5 bases, with 13 bases between. The CDR3 is 14 amino acids. CDR3 bases: TGTGCCAGCAGTGATCAAGGGACTGGGTATGGCTACACCTTC. Its protein product is CASSDQGTGYGYTF.

This clone has only a few counts. V is TRBV6-5 and J is TRBJ1-1; the D is unclear. The CDR3 length is 15 residues. Trimming removed 0 bases at V and 4 bases at J, with 12 bases between. CDR1 is MNHEY and CDR2 is SVGAGI in the germline V gene. The CDR3 bases are TGTGCCAGCAGTTACTCGAGGGAAGTTGGCACTGAAGCTTTCTTT. Protein sequence: CASSYSREVGTEAFF.

This rearrangement joins TRBV7-8 to TRBJ1-1; D is perhaps TRBD1 (6 bases). Trimming left V 6 bases short and J 2 bases short, with 13 bases between. There are 14 residues in the CDR3. Germline V gene sequence: CDR1 SGHVS, CDR2 FQNEAQ. CDR3 region: CASSPYRVNTEAFF. CDR3 coding DNA: TGTGCCAGCAGTCCATACAGGGTCAACACTGAAGCTTTCTTT.

The rearrangement links TRBV6-5 to TRBJ2-7; 7 bases line up with TRBD1. J was trimmed by 2 bases and V by 6 bases; bases with no gene match: 7. This CDR3 has 14 residues. CDR1 and CDR2 from the germline V gene are MNHEY and SVGAGI. Here the CDR3 reads CASRQTGVAYEQYF. CDR3 bases: TGTGCCAGCAGGCAAACAGGGGTTGCCTACGAGCAGTACTTC.

J is TRBJ2-7 and V is TRBV18; a possible D gene is TRBD2 (6 bases). Trimming stripped 5 bases from V and 2 bases from J, with 16 bases between. Germline V gene lookup returns CDR1 KGHSH and CDR2 LQKENI. The CDR3 sequence is 15 residues long. CDR3 residues: CASSSLGGKTYEQYF. The CDR3 DNA is TGTGCCAGCTCATCGCTTGGAGGGAAGACCTACGAGCAGTACTTC.

This clone appeared a few times. The chain uses TRBV2 and TRBJ1-1, with D unclear. The CDR3 is 14 amino acids. The V gene lost 3 bases and the J gene lost 1 base, with 9 bases spanning the gap. Germline lookup yields CDR1 SNHLY and CDR2 FYNNEI. The CDR3 DNA is TGTGCCAGCAGTGATCGATGGCAGAACACTGAAGCTTTCTTT. This sequence encodes CASSDRWQNTEAFF. Variable domain in full (rest from reference TRBV2 and TRBJ1-1): EPEVTQTPSHQVTQMGQEVILRCVPISNHLYFYWYRQILGQKVEFLVSFYNNEISEKSEIFDDQFSVERPDGSNFTLKIRSTKLEDSAMYFCASSDRWQNTEAFFGQGTRLTVV.

This clone was counted between two and nine times. The same CDR3 also results from other DNA sequences found in this sample. The CDR3: CASSQELGNTGELFF. The CDR3 nucleotides read TGTGCCAGCAGCCAAGAACTCGGGAACACCGGGGAGCTGTTTTTT. The V gene is TRBV14, the J gene TRBJ2-2; D remains unclear. V lost 0 bases and J 1 base, leaving 6 bases between the germline ends. Germline V gives CDR1 SGHDN, CDR2 FVKESK. The CDR3 runs 15 residues.

The CDR3 region has the DNA TGTGCCAGCAGCCAACCCAGTGCTAGCGGCGCCTACGAGCAGTACTTC. Protein: CASSQPSASGAYEQYF. The rearrangement links TRBV11-2 to TRBJ2-7; 7 positions agree with TRBD2. The CDR3 covers 16 residues. V gave up 5 bases and J gave up 2 bases; unmatched junction bases: 12. Germline-derived CDR1 and CDR2 are SGHAT and FQNNGV.

The CDR3 DNA reads as TGTGCCAGCAGTGGGGACAGGGGGCTAGGGGAGACCCAGTACTTC. Its translation: CASSGDRGLGETQYF. The chain uses TRBV6-1 and TRBJ2-5; 12 positions agree with TRBD1. Unmatched junction bases numbered 5, after V lost 4 bases and J lost 5 bases. CDR3 length: 15 amino acids. Germline CDR1 MNHNS, CDR2 SASEGT.

A word on this clone: One end of the junction is discordant with germline, which a read error may explain. J is TRBJ2-7 and V is TRBV5-4; TRBD1 might be the D (5 bases). The germline CDR1 and CDR2 sequences are SGHNT and YYREEE (reference sequence). The CDR3 has 12 amino acids. In DNA form, the CDR3 reads TGTGCCAGCAGTGGAGTGGAGACCAGGGTGATATTC. Amino acids: CASSGVETRVIF.

The V call is TRBV12-5, the J call TRBJ2-7; 10 bases are shared with TRBD1. With 5 bases clipped from V and 0 bases from J, the junction kept 1 base outside the gene matches. CDR1 and CDR2 (germline): LGHNT, FRNRAP. This CDR3 is built from 14 residues. The CDR3 nucleotides read TGTGCTAGTGGTCGACAGGGGGCCTCCTACGAGCAGTACTTC. Amino acids: CASGRQGASYEQYF. The full variable domain, with the rest looked up from reference TRBV12-5 and TRBJ2-7, is DARVTQTPRHKVTEMGQEVTMRCQPILGHNTVFWYRQTMMQGLELLAYFRNRAPLDDSGMPKDRFSAEMPDATLATLKIQPSEPRDSAVYFCASGRQGASYEQYFGPGTRLTVT.

The chain uses TRBV6-6 and TRBJ2-1, with 15 bases aligning to TRBD2. V shed 6 bases, J shed 11 bases, and the junction held 8 bases outside the gene matches. Germline V lookup: CDR1 MNHNY, CDR2 SVGAGI (reference sequence). The CDR3 length is 15 residues. Here the CDR3 DNA reads TGTGCCAGCAGCCTCGGGACTAGCGGGAGGCTAAAGCAGTTCTTC. This codes for CASSLGTSGRLKQFF.

The gene calls are TRBV30 and TRBJ2-5, with TRBD1 matching 12 bases. V lost 2 bases, J lost 6 bases, and 7 bases stayed unmatched. The CDR3 consists of 15 residues. Germline V gene sequence: CDR1 GTSNPN, CDR2 SVGIG (reference sequence). The CDR3 nucleotides are TGTGCCTGGAGTCCGGGGGGACAGGGGGCAAAGACCCAGTACTTC. Encoded protein: CAWSPGGQGAKTQYF.

In its sample, this clone was seen a few times. This chain joins TRBV9 and TRBJ2-5, with 7 bases aligning to TRBD2. Germline V lookup: CDR1 SGDLS, CDR2 YYNGEE. J was trimmed by 5 bases and V by 0 bases; bases with no gene match: 1. The CDR3 is 13 residues long. CDR3 loop: CASSVDGGETQYF. CDR3 DNA: TGTGCCAGCAGCGTAGACGGGGGGGAGACCCAGTACTTC.

The rearrangement uses TRBV5-4 and TRBJ2-7; 13 nucleotides align to TRBD2. The CDR3 is 15 amino acids. The V gene's germline CDR1 is SGHNT and CDR2 YYREEE (reference sequence). Trimming took 6 bases from V and 6 from J; bases not matched to a gene: 9. The CDR3 spells CASKAPGLAGTEQYF. Written as DNA, the CDR3 is TGTGCCAGCAAAGCACCGGGACTAGCGGGGACCGAGCAGTACTTC. Full variable domain (missing parts from reference TRBV5-4 and TRBJ2-7): ETGVTQSPTHLIKTRGQQVTLRCSSQSGHNTVSWYQQALGQGPQFIFQYYREEENGRGNFPPRFSGLQFPNYSSELNVNALELDDSALYLCASKAPGLAGTEQYFGPGTRLTVT.

The rearrangement joins TRBV10-1 to TRBJ1-2; tentatively, D is TRBD1 (6 bases). Trimming stripped 5 bases from V and 3 bases from J, with 16 bases between. Per germline, CDR1 WNHNN and CDR2 SYGVQD (reference sequence). CDR3 size: 15 residues. CDR3 amino acids: CASSPVHQGYYGYTF. The DNA of the CDR3 is TGCGCCAGCAGTCCTGTGCATCAGGGGTACTATGGCTACACCTTC.